In this sample, the clone carrying this T cell receptor beta chain turned up once. Its specificity is not known. The assay was immunoSEQ multiplex PCR, and TCRdb's table has in-frame clones only and misses some. The table has some 130,000 clones, 75% to 90% seen once. These data belong to a study of identifying expanded T cells in peripheral blood. No infections or other immune events were documented during collection. Findings of the study overall: Over two and four weeks, about 17 and 20 clones changed, versus around 1.1 between replicates. Variance in clone template counts between roughly 2-week samples significantly increased with total template count across all healthy donors.

CDR1 SEHNR and CDR2 FQNEAQ come from the germline V gene (reference sequence). This CDR3 has 16 amino acids. V was clipped by 3 bases and J by 1 base; unmatched bases: 8. Sequenced input: blood. This chain connects TRBV7-9 to TRBJ1-1; 7 bases are shared with TRBD1. The source of this sequence is a person aged 18 to 75 in good health. As DNA, the CDR3 is TGTGCCAGCAGCTTTGGTTCGGGGACAGCGAACACTGAAGCTTTCTTT. The encoded protein is CASSFGSGTANTEAFF.